The 25 T cell receptor beta chains reported below all come from one sample, sequenced in a study of radiotherapy plus CTLA-4 blockade in lung cancer. Profiled with immunoSEQ multiplex PCR; TCRdb holds only in-frame clones, not every one. The profile shows 120,000 or so clones, about 90% of them singletons. This sample comprised peripheral blood, obtained from a patient treated with radiotherapy plus ipilimumab. These receptors all stem from a human donor with non-small cell lung cancer that progressed on radiotherapy plus ipilimumab.

The chain employs TRBV5-1 and TRBJ2-7; 7 bases map to TRBD1. V gave up 0 bases and J gave up 2 bases; unmatched junction bases: 5. Germline CDR1 reads SGHRS; CDR2 reads YFSETQ. There are 15 residues in the CDR3. CDR3: CASSLAEDRPYEQYF. The CDR3 bases are TGCGCCAGCAGCTTGGCCGAGGACAGGCCCTACGAGCAGTACTTC. Supplemented by reference TRBV5-1 and TRBJ2-7, the full variable domain reads KAGVTQTPRYLIKTRGQQVTLSCSPISGHRSVSWYQQTPGQGLQFLFEYFSETQRNKGNFPGRFSGRQFSNSRSEMNVSTLELGDSALYLCASSLAEDRPYEQYFGPGTRLTVT.

The chain uses TRBV9 and TRBJ2-3; D gene unclear. The CDR3 sequence is 15 residues long. Germline CDR1 is SGDLS and CDR2 is YYNGEE. Trimming removed 5 bases from V and 2 bases from J, with 15 bases in between. The DNA of the CDR3 is TGTGCCAGCAGGGGGATAGCAATAATCACAGATACGCAGTATTTT. Translating gives CASRGIAIITDTQYF. Using reference TRBV9 and TRBJ2-3 for the parts outside the CDR3, the full variable domain is DSGVTQTPKHLITATGQRVTLRCSPRSGDLSVYWYQQSLDQGLQFLIQYYNGEERAKGNILERFSAQQFPDLHSELNLSSLELGDSALYFCASRGIAIITDTQYFGPGTRLTVL.

The chain combines TRBV29-1 with TRBJ1-1; unclear D gene. Trimming cost V 8 bases and J 6 bases, with 25 bases left between them. The CDR3 loop spans 15 amino acids. Germline lookup yields CDR1 SQVTM and CDR2 ANQGSEA. The CDR3: CSFYPRRVNTAEAFF. CDR3 DNA: TGCAGCTTCTACCCCAGGCGGGTAAACACTGCTGAAGCTTTCTTT. Drawing the rest from reference TRBV29-1 and TRBJ1-1, the complete variable domain is SAVISQKPSRDICQRGTSLTIQCQVDSQVTMMFWYRQQPGQSLTLIATANQGSEATYESGFVIDKFPISRPNLTFSTLTVSNMSPEDSSIYLCSFYPRRVNTAEAFFGQGTRLTVV.

This chain connects TRBV29-1 to TRBJ1-2; D gene uncertain. Germline loops: CDR1 SQVTM, CDR2 ANQGSEA. V was cut by 4 bases and J by 1 base, with 13 bases left in between. This CDR3 spans 14 amino acids. CDR3 DNA: TGCAGCGTTGGAGGAGCTATCGATAACTATGGCTACACCTTC. This gives the protein CSVGGAIDNYGYTF.

The rearrangement links TRBV28 to TRBJ2-2; tentatively, D is TRBD2 (6 bases). CDR3 length: 14 amino acids. Germline V gives CDR1 MDHEN, CDR2 SYDVKM. Trimming took 5 bases from V and 7 from J, leaving 14 bases between them. The chain's CDR3 is CASSPGGPIGELFF. The CDR3, as DNA: TGTGCCAGCAGTCCCGGAGGGCCCATCGGGGAGCTGTTTTTT.

The chain uses TRBV5-5 and TRBJ2-1, with D unclear. Germline CDR1 reads SGHKS; CDR2 reads YYEKEE (reference sequence). This CDR3 has 13 residues. Trimming removed 0 bases at V and 9 bases at J, with 10 bases between. The CDR3 reads CASSLASTLEQFF. In DNA, the CDR3 is TGTGCCAGCAGCTTGGCCAGCACGCTTGAGCAGTTCTTC.

V usage is TRBV27 and J usage is TRBJ1-1; possibly TRBD1 for D (5 bases). Germline assignment: CDR1 MNHEY and CDR2 SMNVEV (reference sequence). This CDR3 is 15 amino acids long. V was trimmed by 5 bases and J by 5 bases, leaving 18 bases between them. This CDR3 reads CASSPSSGGMTEAFF. In DNA form, the CDR3 reads TGTGCCAGCAGTCCCTCGAGTGGGGGGATGACTGAAGCTTTCTTT.

The chain combines TRBV19 with TRBJ2-5; 8 nucleotides align to TRBD1. The V gene end was trimmed by 6 bases and the J gene end by 6 bases; junction bases not matched to a gene: 9. The germline gives CDR1 LNHDA, CDR2 SQIVND (reference sequence). The CDR3 is 14 residues long. DNA for the CDR3: TGTGCCAGTAGCGAAACAGGGGGAGGAAAGACCCAGTACTTC. Translation gives CASSETGGGKTQYF. Full variable domain (rest looked up from reference TRBV19 and TRBJ2-5): DGGITQSPKYLFRKEGQNVTLSCEQNLNHDAMYWYRQDPGQGLRLIYYSQIVNDFQKGDIAEGYSVSREKKESFPLTVTSAQKNPTAFYLCASSETGGGKTQYFGPGTRLLVL.

J is TRBJ2-1 and V is TRBV6-5; 7 bases agree with TRBD1. Looked up from germline, CDR1 is MNHEY and CDR2 is SVGAGI. Losses at the gene ends were 8 bases for V and 4 bases for J; bases not matched to a gene: 5. This CDR3 comprises 13 residues. CDR3: CASRRDRYNEQFF. CDR3 in DNA: TGTGCCAGCCGACGGGACAGATACAATGAGCAGTTCTTC.

Points on this clone: Other DNA sequences from this sample encode an identical CDR3 as well. The rearrangement uses TRBV30 and TRBJ1-1; no firm D call. Germline V gene lookup returns CDR1 GTSNPN and CDR2 SVGIG (reference sequence). The CDR3 consists of 15 residues. The V end lost 0 bases, the J end lost 2 bases, and 13 bases lay between the germline ends. The CDR3 reads CAWSVGKPVNTEAFF. Here the CDR3 DNA reads TGTGCCTGGAGTGTGGGTAAACCCGTAAACACTGAAGCTTTCTTT.

The chain recombines TRBV6-5 with TRBJ1-6, with D perhaps matching TRBD1 (5 bases). Trimming removed 0 bases from V and 7 bases from J, with 7 bases in between. CDR1 and CDR2 from the germline V gene are MNHEY and SVGAGI. The CDR3 covers 14 residues. CDR3 DNA: TGTGCCAGCAGTTACTCGGGGACCAATTCACCCCTCCACTTT. Translation: CASSYSGTNSPLHF.

The genes are TRBV7-6 and TRBJ2-1; D is unresolved. Germline-derived CDR1 and CDR2 are SGHVS and FNYEAQ. The CDR3 has 18 amino acids. V lost 1 base to trimming and J lost 3 bases, with 19 bases between them. The CDR3: CASSLGVNRKGGYNEQFF. The CDR3 nucleotides are TGTGCCAGCAGCTTAGGGGTGAATCGGAAGGGTGGCTACAATGAGCAGTTCTTC.

This rearrangement joins TRBV30 to TRBJ2-2; D call uncertain. The V gene lost 4 bases and the J gene lost 3 bases, with 15 bases spanning the gap. The CDR3 runs to 15 residues. Germline V gene lookup returns CDR1 GTSNPN and CDR2 SVGIG (reference sequence). The CDR3 bases are TGTGCCTGGATTAGGCCCGGGCGGTACACCGGGGAGCTGTTTTTT. Amino acids: CAWIRPGRYTGELFF.

This rearrangement joins TRBV6-1 to TRBJ1-1; D is uncertain. Deletions cut 8 bases from V and 0 bases from J, with 10 bases between. Looked up from germline, CDR1 is MNHNS and CDR2 is SASEGT. This CDR3 spans 13 amino acids. CDR3 coding DNA: TGTGCCAGCGGTTTCGGCATGAACACTGAAGCTTTCTTT. It specifies CASGFGMNTEAFF.

The chain is built from TRBV7-9 and TRBJ2-3; possible D gene TRBD1, 5 bases. Germline-derived CDR1 and CDR2 are SEHNR and FQNEAQ (reference sequence). The germline V and J ends were trimmed by 0 bases and 6 bases, with 7 bases remaining between them. The CDR3 is 13 amino acids. DNA of the CDR3: TGTGCCAGCAGCTTAGCGAAGGGGGATACGCAGTATTTT. Amino acid sequence: CASSLAKGDTQYF.

This clone showed up just once. The rearrangement uses TRBV7-9 and TRBJ1-1; D unclear. V was pared by 1 base and J by 8 bases, with 11 bases between. CDR3 length equals 13 residues. CDR1 SEHNR and CDR2 FQNEAQ come from the germline V gene (reference sequence). CDR3 protein: CASSLGPVAEAFF. DNA for the CDR3: TGTGCCAGCAGCTTAGGCCCGGTCGCGGAAGCTTTCTTT. The full variable domain, rest sourced from reference TRBV7-9 and TRBJ1-1, is DTGVSQNPRHKITKRGQNVTFRCDPISEHNRLYWYRQTLGQGPEFLTYFQNEAQLEKSRLLSDRFSAERPKGSFSTLEIQRTEQGDSAMYLCASSLGPVAEAFFGQGTRLTVV.

The chain links TRBV7-8 to TRBJ1-5, with 7 bases fitting TRBD1. The CDR3 consists of 13 residues. J was trimmed by 9 bases and V by 4 bases; bases with no gene match: 6. CDR1 is SGHVS, CDR2 FQNEAQ, per germline. CDR3 in amino acids: CASSSLDRAPQHF. DNA of the CDR3: TGTGCCAGCAGCTCCCTAGACAGGGCGCCCCAGCATTTT.

This chain connects TRBV18 to TRBJ1-1; no firm D call. The CDR3 contains 14 residues. Deletions cut 1 base from V and 1 base from J, with 7 bases between. The germline gives CDR1 KGHSH, CDR2 LQKENI. The CDR3 DNA reads as TGTGCCAGCTCACCACTTGCCACGAACACTGAAGCTTTCTTT. Residues: CASSPLATNTEAFF.

This chain uses TRBV28 with TRBJ2-5; 8 bases align to TRBD1. With V trimmed by 5 bases and J by 2 bases, 4 bases remained unmatched. CDR3 size: 14 residues. Germline V gene data show CDR1 as MDHEN and CDR2 as SYDVKM. The CDR3 region is CASSRGTGQETQYF. The CDR3 region has the DNA TGTGCCAGCAGTCGGGGGACAGGACAAGAGACCCAGTACTTC.

This clone was detected only a few times. The chain recombines TRBV19 with TRBJ2-7, with 7 bases fitting TRBD2. The J segment lost 7 bases and the V segment lost 4 bases, leaving 16 bases of the junction unmatched. This CDR3 spans 16 amino acids. Germline CDR1 is LNHDA and CDR2 is SQIVND (reference sequence). The CDR3 reads CASSSIDIGRAREQYF. CDR3 sequence (DNA): TGTGCCAGTAGTAGCATCGACATAGGGAGGGCGAGGGAGCAGTACTTC.

The J gene is TRBJ2-1, the V gene TRBV4-2; 10 bases line up with TRBD2. CDR1 and CDR2 from the germline V gene are LGHNA and YNFKEQ. V dropped 4 bases and J dropped 4; count of bases not matched to a gene: 7. This CDR3 spans 16 amino acids. Here the CDR3 reads CASSPRKLAGYNEQFF. For the CDR3, the DNA is TGTGCCAGCAGCCCCCGGAAACTAGCGGGATACAATGAGCAGTTCTTC.

The J gene is TRBJ2-1, the V gene TRBV11-2; unclear D gene. Per the germline V gene, CDR1 is SGHAT and CDR2 is FQNNGV. This CDR3 comprises 13 residues. The V end lost 3 bases, the J end lost 6 bases, and 9 bases lay between the germline ends. This chain's CDR3 is CASSFVGFNEQFF. The CDR3, as DNA: TGTGCCAGCAGCTTTGTGGGATTCAATGAGCAGTTCTTC.

The chain combines TRBV9 with TRBJ1-5; D is possibly TRBD1 (6 bases). Trimming took off 0 bases at V and 7 bases at J, with 11 bases between the two ends. Looked up from germline, CDR1 is SGDLS and CDR2 is YYNGEE. The CDR3 runs to 14 residues. The CDR3 loop is CASSVGQGIQPQHF. The CDR3 coding sequence is TGTGCCAGCAGCGTAGGGCAGGGGATCCAGCCCCAGCATTTT.

The count of this clone is one. The CDR3 sequence: CASSQGGGGADTQYF. CDR3 in DNA: TGTGCCAGCAGCCAAGGTGGGGGGGGTGCAGATACGCAGTATTTT. This chain connects TRBV4-2 to TRBJ2-3, with 7 positions matching TRBD2. This CDR3 comprises 15 residues. Germline V lookup: CDR1 LGHNA, CDR2 YNFKEQ. Trimming at V came to 1 base and at J to 4 bases, leaving 5 bases not matched to a gene.

The gene calls are TRBV10-3 and TRBJ1-1, with D perhaps matching TRBD1 (5 bases). Trimming pared 4 bases from V and 10 bases from J, leaving 22 bases between. The CDR3 has 15 residues. CDR1 and CDR2 from the germline V gene are ENHRY and SYGVKD. The CDR3 here is CAISGTGTTAERAFF. CDR3 DNA sequence: TGTGCCATCAGTGGCACGGGGACGACCGCTGAGCGAGCTTTCTTT.